The 2 T cell receptor beta chains reported below all come from one sample, sequenced in a study of blood T cells in healthy people across ages. The authors ran a second PCR of about 7 to 12 cycles using a sample-barcoded 5' primer and a J-beta primer mix. TCRdb recomputed calls from the 5' RACE reads with MiXCR, one row per CDR3 protein. The repertoire holds under 950,000 distinct CDR3 sequences, with about a fifth as singletons. The material sequenced was blood. The source of these receptors is an older man in good health.

This clonotype was detected only a few times. The CDR3 sequence: CASSFRGSGGKETQYF. The CDR3 DNA reads TGTGCCAGCAGTTTCCGTGGGAGCGGGGGGAAAGAGACCCAGTACTTC. V usage is TRBV12-3 or TRBV12-4 and J usage is TRBJ2-5; TRBD2 matches 9 bases. V was pared by 3 bases and J by 3 bases, with 8 bases of the junction left unmatched. This CDR3 comprises 16 residues.

A few counts support this clonotype. V usage is TRBV12-3 or TRBV12-4 and J usage is TRBJ2-1; possibly TRBD1 or TRBD2 for D (5 bases each). Trimming pared 4 bases from V and 9 bases from J, leaving 10 bases between. This CDR3 is 12 amino acids long. CDR3 region: CASSSPGTEQFF. DNA for the CDR3: TGTGCCAGCAGTTCCCCGGGGACTGAGCAGTTCTTC.